This is a list of T cell receptor beta chains from one sample in a study of blood T cell repertoires in COVID-19. The data were produced by immunoSEQ multiplex PCR, yet TCRdb's version contains in-frame clones alone and is incomplete. The table includes a few hundred thousand clones, 80% to 95% detected once. Sequenced sample: PBMCs or T cells enriched from blood (not recorded which). Every receptor here comes from a woman in her thirties or forties who had been exposed to COVID-19. CDR3s include the opening cysteine and the closing phenylalanine or tryptophan. D genes are given only for firm matches. Size is omitted from some rows. Given values are once, few, many or a class for expanded clones.

cdr3_aa	cdr3_nt	d_call	clone_size	v_call	j_call
CAWSVDRGFAPLHF	TGTGCCTGGAGTGTCGACAGGGGATTCGCACCCCTCCACTTT	TRBD1	-	TRBV30	TRBJ1-6
CASSFHPLTGAEQYF	TGTGCCAGCAGCTTTCATCCTCTCACAGGGGCCGAGCAGTACTTC	TRBD1	-	TRBV11-3	TRBJ2-7
CASSRTGEQAGELFF	TGCGCCAGCAGCAGAACAGGGGAGCAGGCCGGGGAGCTGTTTTTT	TRBD1	-	TRBV5-1	TRBJ2-2
CASSARGGGVGNTQYF	TGTGCCAGCAGCGCTCGGGGGGGTGGTGTTGGGAATACGCAGTATTTT	TRBD2	-	TRBV7-2	TRBJ2-3
CASSGLGAYEQYF	TGCGCCAGCAGCGGTCTGGGGGCGTACGAGCAGTACTTC	-	few	TRBV5-1	TRBJ2-7
CASSLRDTRSYNSPLHF	TGTGCCAGCAGCTTACGGGACACCCGCTCCTATAATTCACCCCTCCACTTT	-	-	TRBV7-9	TRBJ1-6
CASSTTIGFTDTQYF	TGTGCCAGCAGTACGACAATTGGGTTCACAGATACGCAGTATTTT	-	-	TRBV2	TRBJ2-3
CASSPGTSAGELFF	TGTGCCAGCAGCCCCGGGACTAGCGCCGGGGAGCTGTTTTTT	TRBD2	once	TRBV7-6	TRBJ2-2
CAWSTSGGEQYF	TGTGCCTGGAGTACTAGCGGGGGGGAGCAGTACTTC	TRBD2	-	TRBV30	TRBJ2-7
CASKPREHTEAFF	TGTGCCAGCAAGCCTCGGGAGCACACTGAAGCTTTCTTT	-	-	TRBV25-1	TRBJ1-1
CASSPGLAPDTQYF	TGTGCCAGCAGCCCCGGACTAGCCCCAGATACGCAGTATTTT	TRBD2	once	TRBV7-9	TRBJ2-3
CASSSTGVIGETQYF	TGTGCCAGCAGCTCGACAGGGGTTATCGGAGAGACCCAGTACTTC	TRBD1	-	TRBV7-3	TRBJ2-5
CASSYYVSGPRNGYTF	TGTGCCAGCAGTTACTATGTGAGCGGGCCGAGGAATGGCTACACCTTC	-	-	TRBV6-2/TRBV6-3	TRBJ1-2
CASSRFPGGDTTVDEQYF	TGTGCCAGCTCCCGATTTCCTGGTGGGGACACCACCGTGGACGAGCAGTACTTC	-	-	TRBV18	TRBJ2-7
CASSGIAAGNTEAFF	TGTGCCAGTAGTGGGATTGCAGCGGGGAACACTGAAGCTTTCTTT	-	-	TRBV19	TRBJ1-1
CASSFTPTGTGELFF	TGTGCCAGCAGCTTCACCCCCACGGGCACCGGGGAGCTGTTTTTT	-	few	TRBV7-2	TRBJ2-2
CASKQGRENSPLHF	TGTGCCAGCAAACAGGGGAGAGAGAATTCACCCCTCCACTTT	TRBD1	-	TRBV19	TRBJ1-6
CASSLPSSGVNTEAFF	TGTGCCAGCAGCTTACCTTCGTCAGGGGTGAACACTGAAGCTTTCTTT	-	-	TRBV11-3	TRBJ1-1
CASGGRGGSPLHF	TGTGCCAGCGGGGGCCGAGGGGGTTCACCCCTCCACTTT	-	-	TRBV6-5	TRBJ1-6
CASSSFQGAHEQYF	TGCGCCAGCAGCAGCTTTCAGGGGGCCCACGAGCAGTACTTC	TRBD1	-	TRBV5-1	TRBJ2-7
CASSSARGQGGSGANVLTF	TGCGCCAGCAGCTCGGCGAGGGGACAGGGAGGATCTGGGGCCAACGTCCTGACTTTC	TRBD1	-	TRBV5-1	TRBJ2-6
CATSDWTGGADTQYF	TGTGCCACCAGTGACTGGACAGGGGGCGCAGATACGCAGTATTTT	TRBD1	-	TRBV24-1	TRBJ2-3
CASSPGTGNQPQHF	TGCGCCAGCAGCCCTGGGACAGGGAATCAGCCCCAGCATTTT	TRBD1	-	TRBV4-1	TRBJ1-5
CASSLGQGGEQYF	TGTGCCAGCAGCCTGGGGCAGGGAGGCGAGCAGTACTTC	-	once	TRBV7-2	TRBJ2-7
CASSLRPDIGYTF	TGCGCCAGCAGCTTAAGACCGGACATAGGCTACACCTTC	-	-	TRBV5-1	TRBJ1-2
CASSTDRRYGYTF	TGTGCCAGCAGCACGGACAGGCGCTATGGCTACACCTTC	TRBD1	-	TRBV5-4	TRBJ1-2
CASGDSGYGYTF	TGTGCTAGTGGTGATTCAGGGTATGGCTACACCTTC	-	-	TRBV12-5	TRBJ1-2
CASSLEVKTGYTF	TGTGCCAGCAGCTTAGAGGTTAAGACAGGCTACACCTTC	-	-	TRBV7-9	TRBJ1-2
CASSARARETQYF	TGCGCCAGCAGCGCGCGAGCGAGGGAGACCCAGTACTTC	-	-	TRBV5-1	TRBJ2-5
CASRNLAGGYTF	TGTGCCAGCCGTAATTTGGCAGGAGGCTACACCTTC	-	-	TRBV2	TRBJ1-2
CSVDRQGSEAFF	TGCAGCGTTGACAGACAGGGAAGTGAAGCTTTCTTT	TRBD1	-	TRBV29-1	TRBJ1-1
CASSQKRDGGGETQYF	TGCGCCAGCAGCCAAAAGCGGGACGGCGGGGGGGAGACCCAGTACTTC	TRBD2	-	TRBV4-1	TRBJ2-5
CASRESSGNTIYF	TGTGCCAGCAGGGAGTCCTCTGGAAACACCATATATTTT	-	-	TRBV6-5	TRBJ1-3
CAWSSRGQQYF	TGTGCCTGGAGTAGCAGGGGGCAGCAGTACTTC	TRBD1	-	TRBV30	TRBJ2-7
CAWSVTSAESSYEQYF	TGTGCCTGGAGTGTTACATCAGCGGAGAGCTCCTACGAGCAGTACTTC	-	few	TRBV30	TRBJ2-7
CASSVNTGELFF	TGTGCCAGTAGCGTCAACACCGGGGAGCTGTTTTTT	-	-	TRBV19	TRBJ2-2
CASSVGEGLFYGYTF	TGTGCCAGCAGCGTTGGGGAGGGCCTCTTCTATGGCTACACCTTC	-	-	TRBV9	TRBJ1-2
CASSIAGLADNEQFF	TGTGCCAGTAGTATTGCGGGACTAGCGGACAATGAGCAGTTCTTC	TRBD2	-	TRBV19	TRBJ2-1
CASSSGQGVRNEQFF	TGTGCCAGCAGCTCCGGACAGGGTGTAAGGAATGAGCAGTTCTTC	TRBD1	-	TRBV7-9	TRBJ2-1
CASSLGGGPYEQYF	TGTGCCAGCAGCTTAGGAGGAGGCCCCTACGAGCAGTACTTC	-	once	TRBV7-9	TRBJ2-7
CASRDIMGYEQYF	TGTGCCAGCAGGGACATTATGGGGTACGAGCAGTACTTC	-	-	TRBV6-5	TRBJ2-7
CASSLGLSTGGTRHF	TGTGCCAGCAGCCTGGGACTGTCCACAGGGGGTACTCGGCATTTT	TRBD1	few	TRBV6-5	TRBJ1-5
CASSLGAGVNTEAFF	TGTGCCAGCAGCTTAGGCGCAGGGGTGAACACTGAAGCTTTCTTT	-	-	TRBV7-2	TRBJ1-1
CASSEPGGIGYGYTF	TGTGCCAGCAGCGAACCGGGGGGGATCGGCTATGGCTACACCTTC	-	-	TRBV5-5	TRBJ1-2
CASSTPQGRVGYEQYF	TGTGCCAGTAGTACCCCACAGGGGCGGGTTGGCTACGAGCAGTACTTC	TRBD1	-	TRBV19	TRBJ2-7
CSASMRAGDYGYTF	TGCAGTGCTAGTATGAGGGCGGGGGACTATGGCTACACCTTC	-	-	TRBV20-1	TRBJ1-2
CASSLGGGGNEAFF	TGTGCCAGCAGCTTAGGTGGAGGGGGCAATGAAGCTTTCTTT	TRBD1	-	TRBV7-9	TRBJ1-1
CASSFTAPTQYF	TGTGCCAGCAGTTTTACAGCCCCTACGCAGTATTTT	-	-	TRBV12-3/TRBV12-4	TRBJ2-3
CASSQGDSFNEKLFF	TGCGCCAGCAGCCAAGGGGACAGCTTTAATGAAAAACTGTTTTTT	TRBD1	-	TRBV4-3	TRBJ1-4
CASSFNSGNTIYF	TGTGCCAGCAGCTTTAACTCTGGAAACACCATATATTTT	-	-	TRBV5-4	TRBJ1-3